This entry concerns a single T cell receptor (beta chain). This entry comes from a study of blood T cell repertoires in COVID-19. The study recruited people aged about 18 to 95 years across some 23 US areas. Which cohort a participant joined came from the clinical history participants gave. Recovered Cohort 3 donors showed two negative PCRs, clearance, or symptom resolution. V was trimmed by 1 base and J by 2 bases, leaving 12 bases between them. CDR1 and CDR2 from the germline V gene are GTSNPN and SVGIG (reference sequence). CDR3 length equals 14 residues. In the authors' methods: Cell counts per sample came from amplifying reference gene primers. Sequenced by immunoSEQ multiplex PCR; TCRdb stores in-frame clones only, minus some. V and J calls and clone size are copied from that table; D and trimming were computed from the DNA. The profile shows about 210,000 clones, 75% to 90% of them singletons.

The clonotype originates from a young man who had recovered from COVID-19. What was sequenced was PBMCs or T cells enriched from blood (not recorded which). The J gene is TRBJ2-7, the V gene TRBV30; D uncertain. The CDR3 DNA reads as TGTGCCTGGAGTGAAAAAGTTTGGCCCTACGAGCAGTACTTC. This translates into CAWSEKVWPYEQYF.